The 3 T cell receptor beta chains presented below share a single source sample, sequenced in a study of T-cell memory formation after mild COVID-19. TCRdb re-called the 5' RACE reads through MiXCR, storing one row per CDR3 protein. The sample lists 500,000 to 650,000 distinct CDR3 sequences, about a fifth occurring once. What was sequenced was PBMCs or a T cell subset sorted from them (not recorded which). The origin of the receptors is an adult woman who had mild COVID-19 (a few samples of this study predate the infection). Cell type and time point are not known.

The chain links TRBV12-3 or TRBV12-4 to TRBJ2-3; D may be TRBD2 (6 bases). V lost 5 bases and J lost 2, with 20 bases in between. This CDR3 is 17 amino acids long. CDR3 sequence reads: CASSDWASVGYTDTQYF. The CDR3 nucleotides read TGTGCCAGCAGTGACTGGGCTAGCGTGGGTTACACAGATACGCAGTATTTT.

The rearrangement uses TRBV6-6 and TRBJ2-7, with a weak D call TRBD1 (6 bases). Germline V lookup: CDR1 MNHNY, CDR2 SVGAGI (reference sequence). Trimming took 0 bases from V and 1 from J, leaving 10 bases between them. This CDR3 is built from 15 residues. CDR3 sequence reads: CASSYSGRGSYEQYF. In DNA form, the CDR3 reads TGTGCCAGCAGTTACTCAGGCAGGGGATCCTACGAGCAGTACTTC.

The CDR3 region is CASKLAGGDEQFF. In nucleotides, the CDR3 is TGTGCCAGCAAACTAGCGGGTGGGGATGAGCAGTTCTTC. The chain joins TRBV27 to TRBJ2-1; TRBD2 matches 9 bases. CDR1 and CDR2 from the germline V gene are MNHEY and SMNVEV (reference sequence). V was clipped by 7 bases and J by 8 bases; unmatched bases: 6. The CDR3 covers 13 residues.